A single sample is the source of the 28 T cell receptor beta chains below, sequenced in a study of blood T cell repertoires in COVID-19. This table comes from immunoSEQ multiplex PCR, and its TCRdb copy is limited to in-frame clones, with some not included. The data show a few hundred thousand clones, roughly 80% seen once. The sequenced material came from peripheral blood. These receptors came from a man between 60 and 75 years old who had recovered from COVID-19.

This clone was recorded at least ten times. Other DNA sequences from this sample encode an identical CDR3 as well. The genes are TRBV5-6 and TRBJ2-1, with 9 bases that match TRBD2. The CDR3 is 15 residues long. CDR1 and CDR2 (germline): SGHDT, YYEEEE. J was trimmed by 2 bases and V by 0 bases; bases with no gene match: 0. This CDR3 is CASSLVAGAYNEQFF. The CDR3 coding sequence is TGTGCCAGCAGCTTGGTAGCGGGAGCCTACAATGAGCAGTTCTTC.

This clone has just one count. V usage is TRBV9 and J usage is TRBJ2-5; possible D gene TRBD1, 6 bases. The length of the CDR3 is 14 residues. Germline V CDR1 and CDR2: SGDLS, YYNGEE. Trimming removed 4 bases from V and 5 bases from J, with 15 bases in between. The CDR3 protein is CASSKEQGWETQYF. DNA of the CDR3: TGTGCCAGCAGCAAAGAACAGGGTTGGGAGACCCAGTACTTC.

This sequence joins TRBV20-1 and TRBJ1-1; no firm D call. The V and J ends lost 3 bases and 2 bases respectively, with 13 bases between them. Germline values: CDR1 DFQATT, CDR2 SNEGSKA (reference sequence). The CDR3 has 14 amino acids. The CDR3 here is CSASPQQRNTEAFF. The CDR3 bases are TGCAGTGCTAGTCCCCAGCAGCGAAACACTGAAGCTTTCTTT.

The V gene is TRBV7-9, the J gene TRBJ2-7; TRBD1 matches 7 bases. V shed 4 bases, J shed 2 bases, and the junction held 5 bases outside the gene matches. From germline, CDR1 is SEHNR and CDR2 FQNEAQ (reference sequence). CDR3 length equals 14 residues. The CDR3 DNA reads TGTGCCAGCAGCTCATTTGGGACAGCCTACGAGCAGTACTTC. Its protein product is CASSSFGTAYEQYF.

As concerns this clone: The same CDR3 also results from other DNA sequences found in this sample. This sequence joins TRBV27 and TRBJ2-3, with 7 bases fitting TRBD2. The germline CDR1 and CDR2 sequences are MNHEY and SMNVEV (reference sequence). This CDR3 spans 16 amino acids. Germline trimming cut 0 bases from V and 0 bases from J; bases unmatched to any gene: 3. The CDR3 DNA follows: TGTGCCAGCAGTTTATCGGCGGGGGATAGCACAGATACGCAGTATTTT. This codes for CASSLSAGDSTDTQYF.

The CDR3 loop reads CASSATRGRNEKLFF. The DNA for the CDR3 is TGTGCCAGCTCTGCCACGAGGGGGCGAAATGAAAAACTGTTTTTT. V is TRBV27 and J is TRBJ1-4, with 7 bases identical to TRBD1. The CDR3 sequence is 15 residues long. Germline V gene data show CDR1 as MNHEY and CDR2 as SMNVEV (reference sequence). Trimming at V came to 8 bases and at J to 5 bases, leaving 11 bases not matched to a gene.

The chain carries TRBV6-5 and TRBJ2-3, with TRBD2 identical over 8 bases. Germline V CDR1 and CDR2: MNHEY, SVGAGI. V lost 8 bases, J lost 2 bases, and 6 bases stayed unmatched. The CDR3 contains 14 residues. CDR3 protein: CASSASGFTDTQYF. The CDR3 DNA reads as TGTGCCAGCTCTGCTAGCGGGTTCACAGATACGCAGTATTTT.

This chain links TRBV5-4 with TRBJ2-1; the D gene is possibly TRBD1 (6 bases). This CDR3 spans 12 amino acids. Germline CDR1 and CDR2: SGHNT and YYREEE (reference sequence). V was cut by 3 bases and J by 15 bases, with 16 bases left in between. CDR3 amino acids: CASSSGNRALFF. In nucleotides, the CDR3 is TGTGCCAGCAGCTCGGGAAACAGGGCTCTGTTCTTC. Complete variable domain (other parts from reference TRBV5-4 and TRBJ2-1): ETGVTQSPTHLIKTRGQQVTLRCSSQSGHNTVSWYQQALGQGPQFIFQYYREEENGRGNFPPRFSGLQFPNYSSELNVNALELDDSALYLCASSSGNRALFFGPGTRLTVL.

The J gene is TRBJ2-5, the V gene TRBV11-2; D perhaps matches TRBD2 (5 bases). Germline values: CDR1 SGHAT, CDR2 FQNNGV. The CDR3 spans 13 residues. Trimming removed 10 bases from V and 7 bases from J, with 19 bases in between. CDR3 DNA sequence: TGTGCCATCAAGGGAGTACTTGGACGGACCCAGTACTTC. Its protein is CAIKGVLGRTQYF.

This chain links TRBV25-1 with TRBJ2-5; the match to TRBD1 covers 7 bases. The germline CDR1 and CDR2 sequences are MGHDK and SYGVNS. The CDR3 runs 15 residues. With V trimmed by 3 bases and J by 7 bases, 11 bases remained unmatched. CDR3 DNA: TGTGCCAGCAGTGAGGCCACCGGGACAGCGATGACCCAGTACTTC. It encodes CASSEATGTAMTQYF.

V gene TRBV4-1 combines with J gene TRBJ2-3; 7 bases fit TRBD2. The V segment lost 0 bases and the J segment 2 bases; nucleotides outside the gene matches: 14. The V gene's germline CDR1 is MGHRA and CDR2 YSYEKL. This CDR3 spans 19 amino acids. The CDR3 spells CASSQDWPTRDYYTDTQYF. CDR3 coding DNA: TGCGCCAGCAGCCAAGATTGGCCGACCCGGGACTACTACACAGATACGCAGTATTTT.

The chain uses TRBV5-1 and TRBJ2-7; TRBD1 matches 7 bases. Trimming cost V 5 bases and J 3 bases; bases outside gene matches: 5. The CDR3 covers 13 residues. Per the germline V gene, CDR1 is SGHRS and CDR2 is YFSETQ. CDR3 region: CASSETGNYEQYF. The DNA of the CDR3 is TGCGCCAGCAGTGAGACAGGGAACTACGAGCAGTACTTC.

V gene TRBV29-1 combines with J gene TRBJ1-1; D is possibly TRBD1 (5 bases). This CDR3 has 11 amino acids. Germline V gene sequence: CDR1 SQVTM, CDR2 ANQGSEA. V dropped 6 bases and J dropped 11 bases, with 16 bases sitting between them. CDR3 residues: CSVGVGGSAFF. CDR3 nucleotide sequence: TGCAGCGTGGGGGTCGGGGGGAGTGCTTTCTTT.

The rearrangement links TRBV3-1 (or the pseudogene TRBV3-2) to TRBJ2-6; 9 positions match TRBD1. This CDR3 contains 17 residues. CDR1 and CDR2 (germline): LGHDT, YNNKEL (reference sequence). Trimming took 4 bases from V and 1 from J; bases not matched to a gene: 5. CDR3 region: CASSPTGGHSGANVLTF. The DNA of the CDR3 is TGTGCCAGCAGCCCAACAGGGGGCCATTCTGGGGCCAACGTCCTGACTTTC.

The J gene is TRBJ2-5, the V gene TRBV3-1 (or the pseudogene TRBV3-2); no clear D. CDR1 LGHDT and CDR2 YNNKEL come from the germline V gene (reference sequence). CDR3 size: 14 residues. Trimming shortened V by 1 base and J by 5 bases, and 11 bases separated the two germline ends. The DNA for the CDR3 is TGTGCCAGCAGCCAAGGGAAGAGGTTGGAGACCCAGTACTTC. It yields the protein CASSQGKRLETQYF.

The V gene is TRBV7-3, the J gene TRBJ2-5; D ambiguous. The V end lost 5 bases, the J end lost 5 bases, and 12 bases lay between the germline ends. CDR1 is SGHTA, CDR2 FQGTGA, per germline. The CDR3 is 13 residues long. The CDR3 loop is CASSRESWETQYF. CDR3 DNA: TGTGCCAGCAGCAGAGAGAGTTGGGAGACCCAGTACTTC.

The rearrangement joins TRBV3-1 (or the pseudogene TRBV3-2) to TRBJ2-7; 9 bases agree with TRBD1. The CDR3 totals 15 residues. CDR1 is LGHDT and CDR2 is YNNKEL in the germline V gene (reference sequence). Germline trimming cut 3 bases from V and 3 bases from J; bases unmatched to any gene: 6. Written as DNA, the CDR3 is TGTGCCAGCAGCCACGATCGACAGGGGGTCTACGAGCAGTACTTC. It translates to CASSHDRQGVYEQYF.

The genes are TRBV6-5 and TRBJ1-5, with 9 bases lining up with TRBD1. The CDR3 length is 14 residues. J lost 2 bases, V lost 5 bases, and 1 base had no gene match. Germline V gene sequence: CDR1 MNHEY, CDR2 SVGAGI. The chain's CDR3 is CASSRDRGNQPQHF. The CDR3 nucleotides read TGTGCCAGCAGTCGGGACAGGGGCAATCAGCCCCAGCATTTT.

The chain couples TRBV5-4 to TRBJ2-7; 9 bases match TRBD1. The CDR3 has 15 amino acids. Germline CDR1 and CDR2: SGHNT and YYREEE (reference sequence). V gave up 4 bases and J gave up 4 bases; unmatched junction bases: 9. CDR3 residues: CASSEAETGGYEQYF. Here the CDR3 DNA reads TGTGCCAGCAGCGAAGCCGAGACAGGGGGTTACGAGCAGTACTTC.

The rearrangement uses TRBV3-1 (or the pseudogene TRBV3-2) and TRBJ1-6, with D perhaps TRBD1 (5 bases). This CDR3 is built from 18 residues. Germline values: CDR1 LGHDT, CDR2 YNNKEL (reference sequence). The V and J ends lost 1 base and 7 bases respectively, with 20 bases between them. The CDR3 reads CASSQGWGTGSTNSPLHF. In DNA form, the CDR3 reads TGTGCCAGCAGCCAAGGATGGGGAACAGGTTCCACCAATTCACCCCTCCACTTT.

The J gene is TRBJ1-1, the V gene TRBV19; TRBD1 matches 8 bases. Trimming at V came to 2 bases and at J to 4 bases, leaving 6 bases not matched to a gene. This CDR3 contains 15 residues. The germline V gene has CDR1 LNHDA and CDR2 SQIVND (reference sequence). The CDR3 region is CASSILGQGATEAFF. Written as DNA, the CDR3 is TGTGCCAGTAGTATACTGGGGCAGGGGGCCACTGAAGCTTTCTTT.

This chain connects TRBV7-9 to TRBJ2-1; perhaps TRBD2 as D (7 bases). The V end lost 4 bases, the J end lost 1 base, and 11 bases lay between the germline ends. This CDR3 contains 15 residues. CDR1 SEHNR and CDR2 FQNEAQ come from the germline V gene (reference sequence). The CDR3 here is CASSSRGPSYNEQFF. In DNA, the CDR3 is TGTGCCAGCAGCTCGCGGGGGCCTTCCTACAATGAGCAGTTCTTC.

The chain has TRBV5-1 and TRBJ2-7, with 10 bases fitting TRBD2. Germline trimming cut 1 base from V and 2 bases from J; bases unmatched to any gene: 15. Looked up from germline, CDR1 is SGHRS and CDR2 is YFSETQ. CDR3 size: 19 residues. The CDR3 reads CASSLWASGSATITYEQYF. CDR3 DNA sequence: TGCGCCAGCAGCTTGTGGGCTAGCGGGAGCGCCACTATCACCTACGAGCAGTACTTC.

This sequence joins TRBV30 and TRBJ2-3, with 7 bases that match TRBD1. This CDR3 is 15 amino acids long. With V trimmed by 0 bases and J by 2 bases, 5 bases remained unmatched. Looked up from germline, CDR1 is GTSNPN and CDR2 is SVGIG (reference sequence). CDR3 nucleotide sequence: TGTGCCTGGAGTGTAACCAGGGGGTCCACAGATACGCAGTATTTT. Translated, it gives CAWSVTRGSTDTQYF.

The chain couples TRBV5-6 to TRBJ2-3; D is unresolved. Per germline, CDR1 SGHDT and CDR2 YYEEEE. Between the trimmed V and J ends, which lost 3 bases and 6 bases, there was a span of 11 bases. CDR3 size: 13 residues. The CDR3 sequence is CASSSYPVDTQYF. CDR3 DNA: TGTGCCAGCAGCTCCTACCCGGTGGATACGCAGTATTTT.

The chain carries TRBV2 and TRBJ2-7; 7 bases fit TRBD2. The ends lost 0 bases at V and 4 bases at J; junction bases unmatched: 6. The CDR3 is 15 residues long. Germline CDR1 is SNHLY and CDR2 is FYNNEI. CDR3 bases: TGTGCCAGCAGTGAAGCTGGCGGGGGAGTGTACGAGCAGTACTTC. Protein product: CASSEAGGGVYEQYF.

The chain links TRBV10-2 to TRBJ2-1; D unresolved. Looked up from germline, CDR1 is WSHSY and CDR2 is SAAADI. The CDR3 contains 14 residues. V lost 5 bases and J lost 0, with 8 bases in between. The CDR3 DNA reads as TGCGCCAGCAGTCCCTCCAGCTCCTACAATGAGCAGTTCTTC. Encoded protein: CASSPSSSYNEQFF.

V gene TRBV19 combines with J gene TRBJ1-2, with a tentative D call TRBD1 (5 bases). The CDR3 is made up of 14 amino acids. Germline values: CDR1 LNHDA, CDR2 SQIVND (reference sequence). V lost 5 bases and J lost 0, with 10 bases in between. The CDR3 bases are TGTGCCAGTAGTGAGGCAGGGACTAACTATGGCTACACCTTC. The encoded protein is CASSEAGTNYGYTF.